Given below is one T cell receptor beta chain in context. Profiling relied on immunoSEQ multiplex PCR, and the TCRdb table lists in-frame clones only, not all of them. The table records approximately 66,000 clones, 88% of them present only once. Autoimmune disease history or systemic immunosuppression meant exclusion. This CDR3 has 18 amino acids. The ends were cut back, 4 bases at V and 2 bases at J, with 21 bases in the middle. Germline values: CDR1 SGHVS, CDR2 FQNEAQ. These data are taken from a study of OX40 agonist ivuxolimab in advanced cancers. Overall study context: Hepatocellular carcinoma, melanoma, renal cell or head and neck cancer affected the dose-escalation patients.

The rearrangement links TRBV7-8 to TRBJ1-5; D unclear. The clonotype originates from an adult with an advanced solid tumor such as melanoma, head and neck, liver or kidney cancer. Sequenced material: CD4+ or CD8+ T cells sorted from blood, taken in a trial of the OX40 agonist ivuxolimab. The CDR3: CASSSWVWEGKGNQPQHF. DNA of the CDR3: TGTGCCAGCAGCTCCTGGGTATGGGAAGGCAAGGGCAATCAGCCCCAGCATTTT. The variable domain in full, with the rest retrieved from reference TRBV7-8 and TRBJ1-5, is GAGVSQSPRYKVAKRGQDVALRCDPISGHVSLFWYQQALGQGPEFLTYFQNEAQLDKSGLPSDRFFAERPEGSVSTLKIQRTQQEDSAVYLCASSSWVWEGKGNQPQHFGDGTRLSIL.